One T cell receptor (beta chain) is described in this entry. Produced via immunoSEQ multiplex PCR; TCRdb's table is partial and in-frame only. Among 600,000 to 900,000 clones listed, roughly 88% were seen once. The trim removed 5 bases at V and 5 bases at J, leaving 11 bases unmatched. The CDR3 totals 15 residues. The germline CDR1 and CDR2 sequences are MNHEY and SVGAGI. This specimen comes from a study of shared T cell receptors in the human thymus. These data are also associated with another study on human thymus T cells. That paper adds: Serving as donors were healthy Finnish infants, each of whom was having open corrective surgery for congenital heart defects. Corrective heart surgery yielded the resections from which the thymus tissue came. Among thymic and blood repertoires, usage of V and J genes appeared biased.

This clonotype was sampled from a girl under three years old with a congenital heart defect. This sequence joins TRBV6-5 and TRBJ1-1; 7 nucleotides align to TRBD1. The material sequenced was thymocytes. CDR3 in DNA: TGTGCCAGCAGTAACAGACAGGGTAAGGGAACTGAAGCTTTCTTT. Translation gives CASSNRQGKGTEAFF.